A selection of T cell receptor beta chains follows, all from one sample in a study of blood T cell repertoires in COVID-19. Repertoires were generated with immunoSEQ multiplex PCR, while TCRdb's copy carries only in-frame clones and drops some. The repertoire holds 56,000 or so clones, with 70% to 85% as singletons. Sequencing was done on a sample of peripheral blood. Receptors originate from a woman in her 70s with acute or convalescent COVID-19. Both conserved end residues are part of each CDR3. A D gene is named only where the DNA matches it firmly. Size is omitted from some rows. Given values are once, few, many or a class for expanded clones.

d_gene,v_gene,j_gene,abundance,CDR3nt,CDR3aa
TRBD1,TRBV28,TRBJ2-7,once,TGTGCCAGCAGTTCTCCCGGGGACAGGGTCAACGAGCAGTACTTC,CASSSPGDRVNEQYF
TRBD1,TRBV27,TRBJ1-4,.,TGTGCCAGCAGCTCAACAGGGGTGTGGAAACTGTTTTTT,CASSSTGVWKLFF
.,TRBV11-3,TRBJ2-7,.,TGTGCCAGCAGCCTTGGCAGGGTGAACTACGAGCAGTACTTC,CASSLGRVNYEQYF
.,TRBV7-3,TRBJ1-1,few,TGTGCCAGCAGCCCAATACCCTTAGGGGCTGAAGCTTTCTTT,CASSPIPLGAEAFF
.,TRBV15,TRBJ1-5,.,TGTGCCACCAGCAAGGAGGGGCGACCCTGGCCCCAGCATTTT,CATSKEGRPWPQHF
.,TRBV4-1,TRBJ2-1,.,TGCGCCAGCAGCCAAGGTCCGGGACAAACCTACAATGAGCAGTTCTTC,CASSQGPGQTYNEQFF
.,TRBV3-1/TRBV3-2,TRBJ1-4,.,TGTGCCAGCAGCCATCTCAGGAGGGGTAATGAAAAACTGTTTTTT,CASSHLRRGNEKLFF
.,TRBV5-4,TRBJ1-2,.,TGTGCCAGCAGCTTGTCCAGGGAAATAAACTATGGCTACACCTTC,CASSLSREINYGYTF
.,TRBV7-9,TRBJ1-2,.,TGTGCCAGCAGCGAGGGCTATGGCTACACCTTC,CASSEGYGYTF
TRBD1,TRBV5-1,TRBJ2-5,.,TGCGCCAGCAGCCGACAGGGAAGGGCTGGGTACCAAGAGACCCAGTACTTC,CASSRQGRAGYQETQYF
TRBD2,TRBV2,TRBJ2-3,.,TGTGCCAGCAGCTTAGCGGGGCCAAGCACAGATACGCAGTATTTT,CASSLAGPSTDTQYF
TRBD2,TRBV2,TRBJ2-1,once,TGTGCCAGCAGGGCTGGGACTAGCGGGGGGCCCACCTCCTACAATGAGCAGTTCTTC,CASRAGTSGGPTSYNEQFF
.,TRBV27,TRBJ1-2,few,TGTGCCAGCAGTTTTTCCCCTATAGGAGGGATGTATGGCTACACCTTC,CASSFSPIGGMYGYTF
.,TRBV7-9,TRBJ2-5,.,TGTGCCAGCAGCCAGAGGCGGACAGTACAAGAGACCCAGTACTTC,CASSQRRTVQETQYF
.,TRBV28,TRBJ2-4,once,TGTGCCAGCAGTTGGTCGGTAGCAGCTATAAACATTCAGTACTTC,CASSWSVAAINIQYF
.,TRBV5-1,TRBJ2-7,few,TGCGCCAGCAGCTTGATGACAGCAACAAGCGAGCAGTACTTC,CASSLMTATSEQYF
.,TRBV30,TRBJ2-4,.,TGTGCCTGGAGTCGACTAGCCAAAAACATTCAGTACTTC,CAWSRLAKNIQYF
.,TRBV7-6,TRBJ2-7,few,TGTGCCAGCAGCTTAGGACAGGACTACGAGCAGTACTTC,CASSLGQDYEQYF
TRBD1,TRBV5-1,TRBJ1-1,.,TGCGCCAGCAGCGGGACAGGGACGAACACTGAAGCTTTCTTT,CASSGTGTNTEAFF
.,TRBV5-4,TRBJ2-7,.,TGTGCCAGCAGCTTGCCCCACTCCTACGAGCAGTACTTC,CASSLPHSYEQYF
.,TRBV10-3,TRBJ2-1,.,TGTGCCATCAGTGACGTCTCTGATGAGCAGTTCTTC,CAISDVSDEQFF
TRBD2,TRBV14,TRBJ2-5,.,TGTGCCAGCAGCCCTCATCTTGATGTGCTAGCGGGGGGCAGGTCGGAGACCCAGTACTTC,CASSPHLDVLAGGRSETQYF
.,TRBV18,TRBJ2-2,.,TGTGCCAGCTCACCAAAATCGGGCAGGAGGGGCACCGGGGAGCTGTTTTTT,CASSPKSGRRGTGELFF
.,TRBV11-2,TRBJ2-1,.,TGTGCCAGCAGCTTAAGGAGGGAGCTTAGCTCCTACAATGAGCAGTTCTTC,CASSLRRELSSYNEQFF
TRBD1,TRBV5-1,TRBJ1-2,.,TGCGCCAGCAGCAACCGGGGGACAGGGGGCGACTATGGCTACACCTTC,CASSNRGTGGDYGYTF
TRBD1,TRBV12-5,TRBJ1-2,.,TGTGCTAGTGGTTTGGACAGGGGGATCTATGGCTACACCTTC,CASGLDRGIYGYTF
.,TRBV6-5,TRBJ1-1,.,TGTGCCAGCAGCCCCCAGGCAGGTTGGGGCGCTGAAGCTTTCTTT,CASSPQAGWGAEAFF
.,TRBV7-9,TRBJ1-1,.,TGTGCCAGCAGCCCGGGGGAAGCTTTCTTT,CASSPGEAFF
TRBD2,TRBV7-2,TRBJ2-7,.,TGTGCCAGCAGCTTACACGCCGGGGGGGCCTCATACGAGCAGTACTTC,CASSLHAGGASYEQYF
.,TRBV11-1,TRBJ2-5,.,TGTGCCAGCAGCTTAAAGCCGGACTCTCAAGAGACCCAGTACTTC,CASSLKPDSQETQYF
TRBD1,TRBV5-1,TRBJ1-1,.,TGCGCCAGCAGCCCGGCGGCAGGGGGCCGAAGCACTGAAGCTTTCTTT,CASSPAAGGRSTEAFF
.,TRBV7-2,TRBJ2-1,once,TGTGCCAGCAGCTTGGGACTTTTCAGCTCCTACAATGAGCAGTTCTTC,CASSLGLFSSYNEQFF
TRBD1,TRBV7-9,TRBJ1-2,.,TGTGCCAGCAGCTCGTCCGGGACAGGGAGTTATGGCTACACCTTC,CASSSSGTGSYGYTF
.,TRBV6-6,TRBJ2-4,.,TGTGCCAGCCTAGCCAAAAACATTCAGTACTTC,CASLAKNIQYF
.,TRBV29-1,TRBJ1-6,few,TGCAGCGTTCTGCCGCAGGGCGGATCACCCCTCCACTTT,CSVLPQGGSPLHF